This T cell receptor (beta chain) was observed in a study of blood T cell repertoires in COVID-19 (dated by TCRdb to about 2020). General notes on the study: Collaborator samples came from the United States, Italy and Spain and covered acute and convalescent phases of COVID-19. The prospective study material was composed of cDNA or gDNA derived from T cells, B-cell-depleted T cells, or PBMCs. Where available, HLA class I and class II types were taken from metadata supplied by the sample provider and were not determined by assay-based typing. The repertoires were made available in a free public database intended to serve as a resource for research on the immune response to SARS-CoV-2. The samples were drawn from two sources: the first 160 participants of the ongoing ImmuneRACE study, and approximately 1,300 subjects contributed by 6 global collaborators. Deeply sampled blood TCRbeta repertoires from subjects exposed to, actively infected with, or recovered from COVID-19 were included in the dataset. Sample metadata almost always included a de-identified subject ID, COVID-19 status, age in years and sex. On the study overall, not on this receptor specifically: Clinical and demographic metadata were provided uncurated, with the amount varying by source and participant.

In Seattle, one collaborating source enrolled patients while the infection was active and tracked those patients longitudinally over the course of disease. Whole blood was collected in K2EDTA tubes by collaborating institutions according to the institutions' own protocols. Collaborator samples were shipped for TCRbeta analysis as frozen whole blood, isolated PBMCs, or DNA extracted from either sample type. Remarks on this clone: The antigen it binds to is not known. No base quality information exists; no much larger clone differs at one position.

The V and J ends are trimmed by 2 bases and 14 bases, leaving 16 bases between them. The CDR3 holds 14 amino acids from the cysteine to the phenylalanine. The DNA shown is the 42-base CDR3, in frame from base 1. According to the germline V gene, CDR1 reads SGHAT and CDR2 reads FQNNGV. The immunoSEQ Assay, a bias-controlled multiplex PCR, was used to amplify TCRbeta CDR3 regions from genomic DNA. Concerning the study's data processing: Within the assay, amplification of reference gene primers was used to estimate how many nucleated cells each sample contained. To quantify the absolute abundance of each unique TCRbeta CDR3 rearrangement, sequence reads were collapsed and filtered. For each sample, productive Simpson clonality was calculated as the square root of Simpson's diversity index over productive rearrangements. The clones in this table, taken by TCRdb from immuneACCESS, are in-frame only. Not every clone is retained; where verified, under half of the shortfall comes from an unresolved V gene, and the cause of the rest is unknown. D and trimming were read from the DNA, whereas the V and J calls and clone size are those reported in that table. This sample is represented by 200,000 to 250,000 clones; 82% of them were singletons. Clones ranked in the top ten supply about 4.8% of the sample.

Sequenced input: peripheral blood. In this chain, TRBV11-2 is recombined with TRBJ1-6; the D gene remains uncertain. The sequence derives from a woman in her 70s with COVID-19, enrolled during active disease. The nucleotides are TGTGCCAGCAGCTTAAATCGTGAGGGTATGTCCCTCCACTTT. Its product reads: CASSLNREGMSLHF.